Listed below are T cell receptor beta chains from one sample, sequenced in a study of Graves' ophthalmopathy and Graves' hyperthyroidism. One entry per CDR3 protein, called by TCRdb with MiXCR from the multiplex PCR reads. In the table there are 450,000 to 600,000 distinct CDR3 sequences, 35% to 45% of which are singletons. Material for sequencing was peripheral blood or thyroid tissue (not recorded which). The receptors were sampled from an adult man with Graves' hyperthyroidism. The CDR3 runs from the conserved cysteine through the conserved F or W. The order of the fields is D gene, clone size, J gene, V gene, CDR3 DNA, CDR3 protein. D genes are given only for firm matches. Where a row states a size, it is once, few, many or the class of an expanded clone; other rows omit it.

D: TRBD1
size: -
J: TRBJ1-2
V: TRBV7-3
DNA: TGTGCCAGCAGCCGCCCGGGGACAGGGGTCTACACCTTC
CDR3: CASSRPGTGVYTF

D: -
size: -
J: TRBJ1-1
V: TRBV10-3
DNA: TGTGCCATCAGAGCAGGGCGTGATGAAGCTTTCTTT
CDR3: CAIRAGRDEAFF

D: -
size: many
J: TRBJ1-4
V: TRBV6-5
DNA: TGTGCCAGCAGGGACGCCGGTAATGAAAAACTGTTTTTT
CDR3: CASRDAGNEKLFF

D: -
size: few
J: TRBJ1-6
V: TRBV7-9
DNA: TGTGCCAGCAGCCCAGGACTGAGTAATTCACCCCTCCACTTT
CDR3: CASSPGLSNSPLHF

D: -
size: -
J: TRBJ2-1
V: TRBV12-3/TRBV12-4
DNA: TGTGCCAGCAGTTTAGGCGGCTACCCTGAGCAGTTCTTC
CDR3: CASSLGGYPEQFF

D: -
size: -
J: TRBJ2-2
V: TRBV12-3/TRBV12-4
DNA: TGTGCCAGCAGGAAAACGGTCGGGACTTTCGGGGAGCTGTTTTTT
CDR3: CASRKTVGTFGELFF

D: -
size: -
J: TRBJ2-7
V: TRBV19
DNA: TGTGCCAGCCAACCAACTTTGTTAGGGGCGACCTCCTACGAGCAGTACTTC
CDR3: CASQPTLLGATSYEQYF

D: TRBD2
size: few
J: TRBJ2-7
V: TRBV3-1
DNA: TGTGCCAGCAGCCGCACCTTAGCGGGGGGGCCGTACGAGCAGTACTTC
CDR3: CASSRTLAGGPYEQYF

D: -
size: few
J: TRBJ2-3
V: TRBV29-1
DNA: TGCAGCGTTAGAGGAATTAGCACAGATACGCAGTATTTT
CDR3: CSVRGISTDTQYF

D: TRBD2
size: -
J: TRBJ2-5
V: TRBV7-9
DNA: TGTGCCAGCAGCTTCTCGTCGGGGGGAAGGGAGACCCAGTACTTC
CDR3: CASSFSSGGRETQYF

D: -
size: many
J: TRBJ1-2
V: TRBV20-1
DNA: TGCAGTGCTAGAGAGCAGGGAAGGGGTTATGGCTACACCTTC
CDR3: CSAREQGRGYGYTF

D: TRBD1
size: few
J: TRBJ1-1
V: TRBV12-3/TRBV12-4
DNA: TGTGCCAGCAGCATGGGACAGGGCACATCGGCTTTCTTT
CDR3: CASSMGQGTSAFF

D: -
size: few
J: TRBJ2-7
V: TRBV7-8
DNA: TGTGCCAGCAGCTTAGAGTGGGGTTCTTGGACATGGGGCTCCTACGAGCAGTACTTC
CDR3: CASSLEWGSWTWGSYEQYF

D: -
size: -
J: TRBJ1-5
V: TRBV2
DNA: TGTGCCAGCGGAGGAATGCCTCGAGCGACTCCGAGCAATCAGCCCCAGCATTTT
CDR3: CASGGMPRATPSNQPQHF

D: TRBD2
size: many
J: TRBJ2-7
V: TRBV19
DNA: TGTGCCAGTAGTCCGTTGACTAGCGGGATCTTGGTGGAGCAGTACTTC
CDR3: CASSPLTSGILVEQYF

D: TRBD1
size: few
J: TRBJ1-4
V: TRBV28
DNA: TGTGCCAGCAGTTCTCAGGGGGCGCATACTAATGAAAAACTGTTTTTT
CDR3: CASSSQGAHTNEKLFF

D: -
size: few
J: TRBJ1-1
V: TRBV3-1
DNA: TGTGCCAGCAGCCAGGGACTGTTCACTGAAGCTTTCTTT
CDR3: CASSQGLFTEAFF

D: -
size: few
J: TRBJ1-4
V: TRBV19
DNA: TGTGCCAGTAGTATATTACTCAAGGAAAAACTGTTTTTT
CDR3: CASSILLKEKLFF

D: TRBD1
size: few
J: TRBJ1-6
V: TRBV18
DNA: TGTGCCAGCTCAGCGGACAGGGTTTTATCACCCCTCCACTTT
CDR3: CASSADRVLSPLHF

D: -
size: -
J: TRBJ1-1
V: TRBV29-1
DNA: TGCAGCGTTGGGCTGGGGGGGCCATCTGAAGCTTTCTTT
CDR3: CSVGLGGPSEAFF

D: TRBD2
size: many
J: TRBJ2-7
V: TRBV4-1
DNA: TGCGCCAGCAGCCAAGTGATGACTAGCGGGAGGGTCGGCGAGCAGTACTTC
CDR3: CASSQVMTSGRVGEQYF

D: -
size: -
J: TRBJ1-3
V: TRBV7-3
DNA: TGTGCCAGCAGCTTAAAAGGAGGGAACACCATATATTTT
CDR3: CASSLKGGNTIYF

D: -
size: many
J: TRBJ1-6
V: TRBV19
DNA: TGTGCCAGTGGGGATTCGATGAATTCACCCCTCCACTTT
CDR3: CASGDSMNSPLHF

D: -
size: many
J: TRBJ2-2
V: TRBV10-3
DNA: TGTGCCATCAGTGAGTCGGAGGGCGGGGAGCTGTTTTTT
CDR3: CAISESEGGELFF

D: -
size: -
J: TRBJ2-1
V: TRBV5-1
DNA: TGCGCCAGCAGCTTGAACGGAAACAATGAGCAGTTCTTC
CDR3: CASSLNGNNEQFF

D: TRBD1
size: few
J: TRBJ2-7
V: TRBV6-5
DNA: TGTGCCAGCAGTTATTTAGGACAGGGATCGTACGAGCAGTACTTC
CDR3: CASSYLGQGSYEQYF

D: TRBD1
size: few
J: TRBJ2-7
V: TRBV19
DNA: TGTGCCAGTAGTCACTACACACAGGGGAACTACGAGCAGTACTTC
CDR3: CASSHYTQGNYEQYF

D: -
size: -
J: TRBJ1-4
V: TRBV20-1
DNA: TGCAGTGCTAGAGATTGGGGCAGGGCGGCAACTAATGAAAAACTGTTTTTT
CDR3: CSARDWGRAATNEKLFF

D: TRBD1
size: many
J: TRBJ1-2
V: TRBV15
DNA: TGTGCCACCAGAGGACAGGGGATGGACTATGGCTACACCTTC
CDR3: CATRGQGMDYGYTF

D: -
size: many
J: TRBJ2-7
V: TRBV5-1
DNA: TGCGCCAGCAGCTTTGAGGGGCTCTACGAGCAGTACTTC
CDR3: CASSFEGLYEQYF

D: -
size: -
J: TRBJ1-5
V: TRBV7-9
DNA: TGTGCCAGCAGCCTAAGCACCGAATATAGCAATCAGCCCCAGCATTTT
CDR3: CASSLSTEYSNQPQHF